This T cell receptor beta chain was retrieved from a study of early T cells in non-severe SARS-CoV-2 infection (dated by TCRdb to the early 2020s). About the study as a whole: TCR sequencing used bulk RNA from unsorted whole blood, so alpha and beta chains could not be paired. The study at large found these results: VDJdb matching was skewed toward anti-spike CD8 responses and likely underestimated virus-specific expansions, missing private and CD4 specificities.

This clonotype was seen many times. The target of this receptor is not known. No base quality information exists; no much larger clone differs at one position. CDR1 LGHDT and CDR2 YNNKEL are derived from the germline V gene (reference sequence). The CDR3 spans 12 residues, from the cysteine through the phenylalanine. Only the CDR3 region is kept as DNA, spanning 36 bases read in frame from base 1. The V end loses 2 bases and the J end loses 6 bases, and a stretch of 6 bases separates them. A case-control design nested within a healthcare worker cohort in London, UK, was used, with weekly nasopharyngeal swab PCR tests and blood sampling performed. Between 23 and 31 March 2020, the week of the UK lockdown, healthcare workers were enrolled and then followed up weekly for as long as 16 weeks. The method was 5' RACE. The sample was run on a NextSeq 500. To correct for sequencing error and PCR bias, the TCR library protocol tagged individual cDNA molecules with unique molecular identifiers. Both TCR alpha and beta chains were sequenced, and tight co-correlation was observed between alpha and beta sequence abundances in each sample. From the authors' description of their analysis: Decombinator V4 was used to annotate TCR sequences for V gene, J gene and CDR3. TCRs were defined as expanded if a significant change between any two time points was detected under a Poisson model with p below 0.0001. TCR abundances were normalised to the total number of TCRs sequenced per sample and expressed as counts per million. TRAV1-2 paired with TRAJ12, TRAJ20 or TRAJ33 defined MAIT TCRs, while TRAV10 paired with TRAJ18 defined iNKT TCRs. VDJdb, accessed 1 November 2021, was searched for CMV, EBV and SARS-CoV-2 annotated TCRs, excluding TCRs annotated for multiple antigens. TCRdb reworked the public reads: Q25 trimming with fastp, MiXCR clone assembly, productive beta chains retained. Rows with one shared CDR3 protein collapse into an entry with the most common genes and DNA. These V and J calls are TCRdb output, not the study's own analysis. The sample includes about 56,000 distinct CDR3 sequences, with 10% observed a single time. The ten top clones hold 6% to 8% of the sample.

The rearranged chain carries TRBV3-1 and TRBJ2-3, with the D gene too uncertain to name. Sample: whole blood. This TCR was sampled from an adult who was a healthcare worker with PCR-confirmed SARS-CoV-2 infection or an uninfected control (not recorded which). In nucleotide form, the sequence is TGTGCCAGCAGCCAAAGTACCGATACGCAGTATTTT. It is translated as CASSQSTDTQYF.